This TCR beta chain came from a study of a mutant IDH1 vaccine in newly diagnosed glioma (dated by TCRdb to the early 2020s). Concerning the study at large: In the chemotherapy-containing groups, vaccination started alongside temozolomide cycles, whereas in patients who had radiotherapy alone it started 4-6 weeks after radiotherapy. For exploratory analyses, longitudinal TCRB deep sequencing was carried out in 25 to 30 treated patients wherever samples were available. Before enrollment, patients had received standard therapy of radiotherapy alone, temozolomide alone, or radiochemotherapy with temozolomide; most received the combination. Peripheral blood was drawn at six visits: V03 (baseline), V05, V07, V10, V12 and V13. Visit V12 was the week-35 safety follow-up and visit V13 was the week-47 end of study. The roughly 32 treated patients were approximately 60% male and roughly 40% female, with a mean age of approximately 38 years. Results and caveats for the whole study, not just this receptor: The authors noted that analyses of patient blood samples could not be reproduced because of sample limitations. Changes in the top peripheral T cell clonotypes picked up by TCRB sequencing did not appear to be linked to pseudoprogression. Availability determined which PBMC samples were chosen for TCRB deep sequencing. Immune responses induced by the vaccine were seen in approximately 93% of patients across multiple MHC alleles.

Concerning this clone itself: Its cognate antigen has yet to be identified. Base quality data are lacking; no much larger clone is found one base away.

V is reduced by 7 bases and J by 6 bases, leaving a spacing of 21 bases between them. Spanning cysteine to phenylalanine, the CDR3 consists of 15 amino acids. The DNA shown is the 45-base CDR3, in frame from base 1. The germline V gene (reference sequence) specifies MNHEY as CDR1 and SMNVEV as CDR2. The library was produced with the immunoSEQ multiplex PCR assay. Following the manufacturer's protocol, the hsTCRB Kit was used to amplify rearranged TCR beta chain sequences. Sequencing of TCRB libraries was carried out on an Illumina MiSeq. In the paper's pipeline: Demultiplexing, trimming and gene mapping were performed with the kit vendor's proprietary platform. TCRdb mirrors the immuneACCESS table, restricted to in-frame sequences. Some clones are absent from its copies; in checked studies, under half trace to an unresolved V gene, and the reason for the others is unknown. For V, J and clone size, that table is used; D and trimming come from the DNA. The sample data list about 68,000 clones, and 84% of these were observed just once. The top ten clones comprise roughly 12% of the sample.

Interpreted using the paper, the time point label stands for: week 35, safety follow-up. A 20-mer mutant IDH1 peptide at 300 micrograms in Montanide made up each vaccine dose, which was injected subcutaneously together with topical imiquimod. Patients were given eight vaccinations, in weeks 1, 3, 5, 7, 11, 15, 19 and 23, which matched visits V03 through V10. Donors had newly diagnosed WHO grade 3 or 4 IDH1-mutant astrocytomas with loss of nuclear ATRX. The samples were drawn from NOA16, a multicentre, single-arm, open-label phase I trial in Germany that tested a mutant IDH1 peptide vaccine in humans for the first time. The DNeasy Blood and Tissue Kit was used to extract genomic DNA from EDTA blood for TCRB sequencing.

The specimen was PBMCs, collected from a glioma patient whose treatment included an IDH1 peptide vaccine. This clonotype was obtained from a man between 18 and 35 years old with glioma. The sequence joins TRBV27 to TRBJ1-2; a tentative D call is TRBD1 (5 bases match). The nucleotides read TGTGCCAGCATTTCCTCCGGGGGGTTAGGTAATGGCTACACCTTC. Translated, it gives CASISSGGLGNGYTF.